A single sample gave rise to the 11 T cell receptor beta chains below, sequenced in a study of CD8 T cells in Susac syndrome. It was with random hexamers that about 0.45 to 1 ug RNA was reverse transcribed. MiXCR, run by TCRdb on the immunoSEQ multiplex PCR reads, gives a single entry per CDR3 protein. The profile shows just over 80,000 distinct CDR3 sequences, over 90% of them singletons. The sequencing input was CD8+ T cells from PBMCs. The receptor set was obtained from a human donor in good health.

The rearrangement joins TRBV9 to TRBJ2-2; the D call may be TRBD1 or TRBD2 (5 bases each). The CDR3 covers 13 residues. Per germline, CDR1 SGDLS and CDR2 YYNGEE. Trimming pared 0 bases from V and 7 bases from J, leaving 7 bases between. CDR3 region: CASSVGGRGELFF. In DNA, the CDR3 is TGTGCCAGCAGCGTAGGGGGACGCGGGGAGCTGTTTTTT.

The chain links TRBV24-1 to TRBJ2-2, with unresolved D. The length of the CDR3 is 11 residues. Per the germline V gene, CDR1 is KGHDR and CDR2 is SFDVKD. The V end was cut by 10 bases, the J end by 5 bases, with 7 bases between. The CDR3 region is CATSTTGELFF. CDR3 nucleotides: TGTGCCACGAGTACTACCGGGGAGCTGTTTTTT.

This clonotype was seen only once. The chain combines TRBV9 with TRBJ2-1; TRBD1 might be the D (6 bases). With 7 bases removed from V and 6 bases from J, the gap between germline ends came to 14 bases. CDR1 and CDR2 (germline): SGDLS, YYNGEE. The CDR3 loop spans 13 amino acids. The CDR3 spells CASGQIAFNEQFF. The CDR3, as DNA: TGTGCCAGCGGACAGATTGCCTTCAATGAGCAGTTCTTC. Full variable domain (remainder filled in from reference TRBV9 and TRBJ2-1): DSGVTQTPKHLITATGQRVTLRCSPRSGDLSVYWYQQSLDQGLQFLIQYYNGEERAKGNILERFSAQQFPDLHSELNLSSLELGDSALYFCASGQIAFNEQFFGPGTRLTVL.

This chain uses TRBV4-1 with TRBJ1-1, with D unresolved. CDR3 length: 13 residues. Looked up from germline, CDR1 is MGHRA and CDR2 is YSYEKL. Trimming took off 3 bases at V and 5 bases at J, with 10 bases between the two ends. Here the CDR3 reads CASSQGSGTEAFF. In nucleotides, the CDR3 is TGCGCCAGCAGCCAGGGCTCTGGGACTGAAGCTTTCTTT.

The V call is TRBV6-5, the J call TRBJ2-7; TRBD1 agrees at 7 bases. Germline V CDR1 and CDR2: MNHEY, SVGAGI. The CDR3 has 14 amino acids. The trim removed 6 bases at V and 0 bases at J, leaving 5 bases unmatched. The CDR3 here is CASRETGVSYEQYF. Here the CDR3 DNA reads TGTGCCAGCAGGGAAACAGGGGTCTCCTACGAGCAGTACTTC.

The chain uses TRBV28 and TRBJ2-3; 7 nucleotides align to TRBD2. The CDR3 loop spans 15 amino acids. From germline, CDR1 is MDHEN and CDR2 SYDVKM. V gave up 10 bases and J gave up 6 bases; unmatched junction bases: 16. The chain's CDR3 is CAISGREPRLDTQYF. In DNA form, the CDR3 reads TGTGCCATCTCCGGGCGGGAGCCCCGGTTGGATACGCAGTATTTT.

V is TRBV30 and J is TRBJ2-7; 10 bases map to TRBD1. After removal of 0 bases from V and 6 bases from J, the junction contained 8 bases not matched to a gene. CDR3 length: 15 amino acids. The germline V gene encodes CDR1 GTSNPN and CDR2 SVGIG (reference sequence). The CDR3: CAWSVRWGTGVEQYV. DNA of the CDR3: TGTGCCTGGAGTGTACGTTGGGGGACAGGGGTCGAGCAGTACGTC.

This clonotype was seen a single time. The chain couples TRBV29-1 to TRBJ1-1; a weak D match, TRBD1 (5 bases). The germline gives CDR1 SQVTM, CDR2 ANQGSEA. The V and J ends lost 7 bases and 4 bases respectively, with 13 bases between them. This CDR3 region has 12 residues. CDR3 protein: CSATDMSTEAFF. The DNA for the CDR3 is TGCAGCGCCACGGACATGAGCACTGAAGCTTTCTTT.

The table lists this clonotype with a count of one. The V call is TRBV4-3, the J call TRBJ2-2; D is unclear. CDR3 length: 11 residues. Deletions cut 2 bases from V and 6 bases from J, with 1 base between. Germline V lookup: CDR1 LGHNA, CDR2 YSLEER. Here the CDR3 DNA reads TGCGCCAGCAGCCAACCCGGGGAGCTGTTTTTT. Its protein is CASSQPGELFF.

The chain is built from TRBV2 and TRBJ1-2; the match to TRBD1 covers 11 bases. The CDR3 totals 13 residues. Germline-derived CDR1 and CDR2 are SNHLY and FYNNEI. The V and J ends lost 8 bases and 6 bases, in that order; junction bases with no gene match: 5. The CDR3 bases are TGTGCCAGCCCACCGGGACAGGGGGATGGCTACACCTTC. Translating it yields CASPPGQGDGYTF.

The chain has TRBV12-3 or TRBV12-4 and TRBJ2-1; the D gene is possibly TRBD1 (5 bases). Trimming pared 5 bases from V and 2 bases from J, leaving 13 bases between. The CDR3 is 15 residues long. DNA of the CDR3: TGTGCCAGCAGTCCTCAGACAGAGACCTACAATGAGCAGTTCTTC. Translating it yields CASSPQTETYNEQFF.